The present T cell receptor beta chain was sequenced within a study of T cell responses to AZD1222 COVID-19 vaccine. Measured with immunoSEQ multiplex PCR; TCRdb has only the in-frame clones, and not every one. Here the sample spans more than 90,000 clones, about 86% being singletons. This TCR was recovered from an adult in good health. The specimen was peripheral blood, collected on day 0 of AZD1222 vaccination.

The CDR3, as DNA: TGTGCCACCAGTGATTCCTCAGCGGGCGATCCCTACAATGAGCAGTTCTTC. Translation gives CATSDSSAGDPYNEQFF. V gene TRBV24-1 combines with J gene TRBJ2-1; D might be TRBD2 (6 bases). Germline CDR1 is KGHDR and CDR2 is SFDVKD. CDR3 size: 17 residues. V was shortened by 2 bases and J by 2 bases, with 15 bases between the two germline ends.